This entry features one TCR beta chain sequence. The antigen is not known. The V gene end was trimmed by 4 bases and the J gene end by 7 bases; junction bases not matched to a gene: 15. Per the germline V gene, CDR1 is SGHAT and CDR2 is FQNNGV. The CDR3 extends over 16 amino acids. The sample originates from a study of post-analysis software for immune sequencing data. Turning to the study itself: As for disease course, relapsing-remitting, secondary progressive and progressive-relapsing multiple sclerosis were all included.

Carried by the TCR beta cDNA libraries were unique molecular identifiers. TCRdb passed the PCR reads through MiXCR, listing each CDR3 protein once. The sample records roughly 410,000 distinct CDR3 sequences, 30% to 45% being singletons. Study-wide points: Diversity measured as normalized Chao1 was significantly lower in multiple sclerosis patients than in controls. Included in a set of roughly five TRBV segments more frequent in patients than controls were TRBV5-6, TRBV5-1 and TRBV20-1.

The chain carries TRBV11-2 and TRBJ2-7; TRBD2 matches at 8 bases. Sequencing was carried out using blood. The sequence came from a girl aged 5-17 years with multiple sclerosis. CDR3 protein: CASSSRGGQGRNEQYF. The CDR3 DNA follows: TGTGCCAGCAGCTCCCGGGGGGGGCAGGGGAGGAATGAGCAGTACTTC. Together with reference TRBV11-2 and TRBJ2-7, the CDR3 gives the full variable domain: EAGVAQSPRYKIIEKRQSVAFWCNPISGHATLYWYQQILGQGPKLLIQFQNNGVVDDSQLPKDRFSAERLKGVDSTLKIQPAKLEDSAVYLCASSSRGGQGRNEQYFGPGTRLTVT.